The sequence of this TCR beta chain was determined in a study of cytomegalovirus exposure and HLA in healthy donors. Study-wide context: Roughly 80 million unique TCRs from HLA-typed donors made up an early data release.

The CDR3 contains 15 residues. Losses at the gene ends were 6 bases for V and 4 bases for J; bases not matched to a gene: 9. Germline V CDR1 and CDR2: SQVTM, ANQGSEA. The PCR had 60 Vbeta and 13 Jbeta primers. Clones were sequenced by immunoSEQ multiplex PCR, and TCRdb holds only the in-frame ones, with some missing. The sample yields over 150,000 clones, around 67% seen once. The sequence came from a woman between 18 and 29 years old in good health and CMV-seropositive. Material: PBMCs. The J gene is TRBJ2-1, the V gene TRBV29-1, with 10 nucleotides matching TRBD2. The CDR3 spells CSVAGLARAYNEQFF. The CDR3 DNA follows: TGCAGCGTCGCGGGACTAGCGAGGGCGTACAATGAGCAGTTCTTC.